This TCR beta chain was observed in a study of T-cell reconstitution after alpha-beta-depleted transplantation in children. General observations from the study: About two months after transplant, alpha-beta T cells reportedly came from several hundred expanded graft clones. Recipient T cells and thymic progenitors that survived were the source of the high TCRbeta diversity seen at day 60 in some patients. T-cell counts and diversity at one year following transplant were attributed mainly to newly produced T cells.

Comment on this clonotype: The antigen remains undetermined.

CDR1 is SGHTA, CDR2 FQGTGA, per germline. The CDR3 spans 14 residues. The junction had 5 bases not matched to a gene; V was cut back by 5 bases and J by 2 bases. The authors prepared the TCRbeta library with unique molecular identifiers. TCRdb re-called the PCR reads through MiXCR, storing one row per CDR3 protein. The sample yields about 980,000 distinct CDR3 sequences, about 29% seen once. The sequencing used PBMCs, mostly from graft donor cells, collected 360 days after TCRalphabeta/CD19-depleted stem cell transplant. The sequence derives from a boy in the first two years of life who had a stem cell transplant for SCID, so the T cells may come from the graft donor. This chain uses TRBV7-3 with TRBJ2-7, with 8 bases that match TRBD1. CDR3 protein: CASSRGQVPYEQYF. CDR3 nucleotides: TGTGCCAGCAGCCGGGGACAGGTCCCCTACGAGCAGTACTTC. The full variable domain, in which reference TRBV7-3 and TRBJ2-7 provide the parts outside the CDR3, is GAGVSQTPSNKVTEKGKYVELRCDPISGHTALYWYRQSLGQGPEFLIYFQGTGAADDSGLPNDRFFAVRPEGSVSTLKIQRTERGDSAVYLCASSRGQVPYEQYFGPGTRLTVT.